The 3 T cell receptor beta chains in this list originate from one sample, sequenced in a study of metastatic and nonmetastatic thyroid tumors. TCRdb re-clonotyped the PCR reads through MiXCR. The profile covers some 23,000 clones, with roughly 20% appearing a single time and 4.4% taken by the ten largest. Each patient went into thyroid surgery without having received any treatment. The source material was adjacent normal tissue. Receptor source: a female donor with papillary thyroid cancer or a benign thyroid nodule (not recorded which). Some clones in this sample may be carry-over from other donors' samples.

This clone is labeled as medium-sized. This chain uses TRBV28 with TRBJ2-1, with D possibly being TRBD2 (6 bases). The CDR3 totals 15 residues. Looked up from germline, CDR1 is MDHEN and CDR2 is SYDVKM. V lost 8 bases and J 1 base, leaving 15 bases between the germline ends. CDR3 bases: TGTGCCAGCTACCCCGCGGGACGGTCCTACAATGAGCAGTTCTTC. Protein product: CASYPAGRSYNEQFF.

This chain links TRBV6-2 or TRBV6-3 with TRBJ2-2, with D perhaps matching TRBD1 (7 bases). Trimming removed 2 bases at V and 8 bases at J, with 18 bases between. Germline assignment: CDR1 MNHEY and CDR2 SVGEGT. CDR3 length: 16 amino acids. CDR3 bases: TGTGCCAGCAGTTACGTTCAGGGGGGAGTAGCAGGGGAGCTGTTTTTT. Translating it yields CASSYVQGGVAGELFF.

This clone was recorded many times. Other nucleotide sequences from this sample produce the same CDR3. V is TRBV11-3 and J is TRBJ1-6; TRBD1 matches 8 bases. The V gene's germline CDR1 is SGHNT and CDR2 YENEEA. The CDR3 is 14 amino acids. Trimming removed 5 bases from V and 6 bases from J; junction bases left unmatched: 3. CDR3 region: CASSGDRTNSPLHF. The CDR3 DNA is TGTGCCAGCAGCGGGGACAGGACTAATTCACCCCTCCACTTT.